The clone carrying this T cell receptor (beta chain) was counted at least ten times. The antigen is not known. The time point denotes: sample taken at primary tumor resection. Samples were obtained from around 72 donors, all untreated early-stage non-small cell lung cancer patients. The sample is drawn from a study of spatial heterogeneity in lung cancer. As for the study in general: Compared with alpha-chain sequences, beta-chain sequences were consistently detected in greater numbers.

The germline CDR1 and CDR2 sequences are DFQATT and SNEGSKA (reference sequence). V was shortened by 4 bases and J by 0 bases, with 9 bases between the two germline ends. This CDR3 has 14 residues. MiXCR, run by TCRdb on the 5' RACE reads, gives a single entry per CDR3 protein. The sample lists about 100,000 distinct CDR3 sequences, 4.4% occurring once. The study, taken as a whole, reports: Ubiquitous and regional expanded TCR counts correlated with ubiquitous and regional nonsynonymous mutations, respectively. Expanded intratumoral alpha and beta TCR counts tracked tumor mutation counts.

Sequences were derived from lung tumor tissue, sampled at surgery. The sequence came from a male donor with early-stage non-small cell lung cancer. The J gene is TRBJ2-2, the V gene TRBV20-1, with D possibly TRBD2 on 6 matching bases. The CDR3 protein is CSATSVANTGELFF. CDR3 DNA: TGCAGTGCTACTAGCGTAGCGAACACCGGGGAGCTGTTTTTT.